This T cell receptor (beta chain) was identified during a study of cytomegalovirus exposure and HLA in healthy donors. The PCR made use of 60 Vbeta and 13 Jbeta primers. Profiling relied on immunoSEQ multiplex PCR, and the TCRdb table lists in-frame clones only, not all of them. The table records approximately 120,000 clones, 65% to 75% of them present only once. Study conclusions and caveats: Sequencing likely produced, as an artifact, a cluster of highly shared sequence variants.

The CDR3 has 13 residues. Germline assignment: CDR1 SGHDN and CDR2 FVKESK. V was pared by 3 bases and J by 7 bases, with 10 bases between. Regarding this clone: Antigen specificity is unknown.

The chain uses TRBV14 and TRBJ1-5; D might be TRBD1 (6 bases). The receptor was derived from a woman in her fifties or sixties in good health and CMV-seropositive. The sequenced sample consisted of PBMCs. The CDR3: CASSHTTGQPQHF. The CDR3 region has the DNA TGTGCCAGCAGCCACACCACAGGGCAGCCCCAGCATTTT.